The T cell receptor beta chain under discussion was sequenced for a study of blood T cell dynamics during melanoma immunotherapy. Study at large: Metastatic melanoma patients received first-line pembrolizumab or nivolumab plus ipilimumab. Study-level findings and limits: Disease-control patients' PBMC repertoires became either more clonal or more diverse at W3.

As for this clone: Its target is unknown.

The CDR3 is made up of 15 amino acids. Trimming took off 6 bases at V and 0 bases at J, with 12 bases between the two ends. Looked up from germline, CDR1 is MNHEY and CDR2 is SMNVEV (reference sequence). TCRdb's table, derived via immunoSEQ multiplex PCR, lists solely in-frame clones and lacks some. The repertoire includes about 28,000 clones, around four fifths of them detected once, and around a tenth sits in the top ten. Indicated time point: week 3, after first cycle of checkpoint inhibitor. Patients with prior systemic cancer treatment, concomitant immunosuppressants, or other active malignancies were excluded.

V and J are TRBV27 and TRBJ2-1; D is tentatively TRBD1 or TRBD2 (5 bases each). Source: blood, taken from a patient treated with checkpoint blockade. The sequence derives from a human donor with melanoma. CDR3 sequence: CASRSGTSSYNEQFF. DNA of the CDR3: TGTGCCAGCAGATCAGGGACCAGCTCCTACAATGAGCAGTTCTTC.